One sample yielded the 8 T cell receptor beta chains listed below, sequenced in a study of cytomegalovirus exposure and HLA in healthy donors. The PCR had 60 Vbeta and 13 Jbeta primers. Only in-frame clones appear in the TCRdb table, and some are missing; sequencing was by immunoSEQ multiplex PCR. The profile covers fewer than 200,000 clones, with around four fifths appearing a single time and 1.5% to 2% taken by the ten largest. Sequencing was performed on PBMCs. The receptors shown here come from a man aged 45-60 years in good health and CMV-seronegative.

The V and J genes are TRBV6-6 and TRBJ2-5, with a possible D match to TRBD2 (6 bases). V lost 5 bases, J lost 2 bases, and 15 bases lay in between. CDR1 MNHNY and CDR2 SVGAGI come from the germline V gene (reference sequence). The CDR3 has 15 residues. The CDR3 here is CASSAGLGPQETQYF. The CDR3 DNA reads TGTGCCAGCAGTGCGGGACTTGGGCCGCAAGAGACCCAGTACTTC.

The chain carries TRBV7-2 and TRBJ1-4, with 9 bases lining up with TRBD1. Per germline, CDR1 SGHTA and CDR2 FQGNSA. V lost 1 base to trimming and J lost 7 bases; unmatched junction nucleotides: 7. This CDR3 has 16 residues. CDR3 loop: CASSLVSGTGPEKLFF. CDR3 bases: TGTGCCAGCAGCTTAGTCTCCGGGACAGGGCCTGAAAAACTGTTTTTT. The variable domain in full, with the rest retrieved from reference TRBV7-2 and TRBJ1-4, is GAGVSQSPSNKVTEKGKDVELRCDPISGHTALYWYRQSLGQGLEFLIYFQGNSAPDKSGLPSDRFSAERTGGSVSTLTIQRTQQEDSAVYLCASSLVSGTGPEKLFFGSGTQLSVL.

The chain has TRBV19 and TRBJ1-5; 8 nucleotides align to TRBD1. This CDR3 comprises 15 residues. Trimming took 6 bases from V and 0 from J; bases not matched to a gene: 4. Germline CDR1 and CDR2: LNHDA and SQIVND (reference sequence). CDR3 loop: CASSDRGYSNQPQHF. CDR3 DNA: TGTGCCAGTAGCGACAGGGGATATAGCAATCAGCCCCAGCATTTT.

In DNA, the CDR3 is TGCGCCAGCAGCTACACAGGGTTGAGCACTGAAGCTTTCTTT. Encoded protein: CASSYTGLSTEAFF. The chain couples TRBV5-1 to TRBJ1-1; D is possibly TRBD1 (6 bases). Germline V gene sequence: CDR1 SGHRS, CDR2 YFSETQ. CDR3 length: 14 residues. Deletions cut 3 bases from V and 4 bases from J, with 13 bases between. The complete variable domain, with remaining parts taken from reference TRBV5-1 and TRBJ1-1, reads KAGVTQTPRYLIKTRGQQVTLSCSPISGHRSVSWYQQTPGQGLQFLFEYFSETQRNKGNFPGRFSGRQFSNSRSEMNVSTLELGDSALYLCASSYTGLSTEAFFGQGTRLTVV.

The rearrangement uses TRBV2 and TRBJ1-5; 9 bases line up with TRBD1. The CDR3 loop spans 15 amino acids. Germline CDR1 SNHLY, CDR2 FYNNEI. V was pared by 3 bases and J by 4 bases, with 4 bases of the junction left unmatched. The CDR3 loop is CASSDGGTGNQPQHF. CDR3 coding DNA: TGTGCCAGCAGTGATGGGGGGACAGGGAATCAGCCCCAGCATTTT.

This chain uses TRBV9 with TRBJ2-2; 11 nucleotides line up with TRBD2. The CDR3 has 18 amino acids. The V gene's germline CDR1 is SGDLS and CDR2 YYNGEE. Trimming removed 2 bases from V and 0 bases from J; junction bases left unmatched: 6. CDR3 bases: TGTGCCAGCAGCGTGGGACTAGCGGTTACCGCGAACACCGGGGAGCTGTTTTTT. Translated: CASSVGLAVTANTGELFF.

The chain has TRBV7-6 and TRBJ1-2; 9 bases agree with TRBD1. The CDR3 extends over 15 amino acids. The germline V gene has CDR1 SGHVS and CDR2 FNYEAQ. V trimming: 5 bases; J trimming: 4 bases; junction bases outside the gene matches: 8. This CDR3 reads CASSQTGGLGYGYTF. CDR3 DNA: TGTGCCAGCAGCCAAACAGGGGGCTTGGGCTATGGCTACACCTTC.

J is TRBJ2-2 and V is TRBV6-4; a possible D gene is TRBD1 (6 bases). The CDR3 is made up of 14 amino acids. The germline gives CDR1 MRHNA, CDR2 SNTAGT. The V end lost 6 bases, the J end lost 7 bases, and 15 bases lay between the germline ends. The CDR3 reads CASRAQQGGGELFF. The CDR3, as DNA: TGTGCCAGCAGAGCCCAACAGGGTGGCGGGGAGCTGTTTTTT.